The 8 T cell receptor beta chains presented below share a single source sample, sequenced in a study of Tregs in tolerant kidney transplant recipients. TCRdb's copy holds only in-frame clones and misses some; the assay was immunoSEQ multiplex PCR. The sample shows tens of thousands of clones, approximately 94% of them seen only once. Sequencing was done on a sample of CD8+ T cells from blood. Receptors were obtained from a human donor in good health.

The chain uses TRBV7-9 and TRBJ2-5; D call uncertain. The J call may be in error: the DNA end matches TRBJ2-7 better. The CDR3 totals 14 residues. Germline CDR1 and CDR2: SEHNR and FQNEAQ (reference sequence). CDR3 sequence: CASSPRAGSYEQYF. The CDR3 DNA reads as TGTGCCAGCAGCCCCCGGGCAGGATCCTACGAGCAGTACTTC.

This chain connects TRBV7-3 to TRBJ2-3; D is perhaps TRBD2 (6 bases). The V end lost 3 bases, the J end lost 2 bases, and 9 bases lay between the germline ends. CDR3 length: 14 residues. Germline CDR1 reads SGHTA; CDR2 reads FQGTGA. CDR3 amino acids: CASSFAGPTDTQYF. CDR3 DNA: TGTGCCAGCAGCTTCGCGGGGCCCACAGATACGCAGTATTTT.

This rearrangement joins TRBV15 to TRBJ2-7; D remains unclear. Trimming removed 5 bases from V and 0 bases from J, with 5 bases in between. The CDR3 has 12 residues. The germline V gene encodes CDR1 LNHNV and CDR2 YYDKDF (reference sequence). The CDR3 loop reads CATSQSSYEQYF. The CDR3 DNA is TGTGCCACCAGCCAGAGCTCCTACGAGCAGTACTTC.

The V and J genes are TRBV27 and TRBJ2-7; D gene unclear. This CDR3 has 15 amino acids. Germline CDR1 MNHEY, CDR2 SMNVEV (reference sequence). Trimming stripped 0 bases from V and 0 bases from J, with 9 bases between. The CDR3: CASSLSAHSSYEQYF. The CDR3 coding sequence is TGTGCCAGCAGTTTATCGGCCCATAGCTCCTACGAGCAGTACTTC.

The chain is built from TRBV10-1 and TRBJ2-7; D uncertain. In germline, CDR1 is WNHNN, CDR2 SYGVQD (reference sequence). V was shortened by 3 bases and J by 7 bases, with 10 bases between the two germline ends. The CDR3 runs to 12 residues. The CDR3 protein is CASSDTSNEQYF. The CDR3 bases are TGCGCCAGCAGTGACACGTCCAATGAGCAGTACTTC.

The chain joins TRBV6-6 to TRBJ2-1, with TRBD2 matching 11 bases. V gave up 10 bases and J gave up 8 bases; unmatched junction bases: 13. CDR3 length: 15 amino acids. CDR1 MNHNY and CDR2 SVGAGI come from the germline V gene (reference sequence). CDR3 in amino acids: CATQRASGRIDEQFF. In nucleotides, the CDR3 is TGTGCCACCCAGAGGGCTAGCGGGAGGATAGATGAGCAGTTCTTC.

This chain links TRBV12-2 with TRBJ1-2; the DNA was not used to check the table's D call, TRBD1. TRBV12-2 is given as a pseudogene. The CDR3 is made up of 13 amino acids. CDR3 amino acids: CASRPTGDARATF. Here the CDR3 DNA reads TGTGCAAGTCGCCCGACAGGGGATGCGCGAGCCACCTTC.

The rearrangement uses TRBV5-6 and TRBJ2-7, with D unclear. V shed 0 bases and J shed 2 bases, with 9 bases lying between them. The V gene's germline CDR1 is SGHDT and CDR2 YYEEEE. The CDR3 extends over 14 amino acids. The CDR3 nucleotides read TGTGCCAGCAGCTTGGTAGTCAGGACCTACGAGCAGTACTTC. Protein: CASSLVVRTYEQYF.